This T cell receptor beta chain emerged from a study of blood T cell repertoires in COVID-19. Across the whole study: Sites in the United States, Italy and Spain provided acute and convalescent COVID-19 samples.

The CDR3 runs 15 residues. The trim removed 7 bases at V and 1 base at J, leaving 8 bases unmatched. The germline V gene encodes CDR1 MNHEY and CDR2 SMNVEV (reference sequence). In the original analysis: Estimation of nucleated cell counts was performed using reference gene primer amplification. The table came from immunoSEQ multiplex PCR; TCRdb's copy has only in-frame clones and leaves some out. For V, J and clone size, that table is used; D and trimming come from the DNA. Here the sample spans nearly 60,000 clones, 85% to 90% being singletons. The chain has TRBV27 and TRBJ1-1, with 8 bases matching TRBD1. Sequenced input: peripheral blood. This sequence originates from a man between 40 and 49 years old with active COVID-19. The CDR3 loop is CASIRAGTGNTEAFF. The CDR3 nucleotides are TGTGCCAGCATCAGAGCCGGGACAGGGAACACTGAAGCTTTCTTT.